The clone carrying this TCR beta chain occurred a few times. This sample is part of a study of blood T cells in healthy people across ages. The CDR3 has 14 residues. Between the trimmed V and J ends, which lost 5 bases and 5 bases, there was a span of 15 bases. CDR1 and CDR2 from the germline V gene are MNHEY and SMNVEV (reference sequence). Samples had at least 6.5 million PBMCs isolated from them. Together with a sample-barcoded 5' primer, a J-beta primer mix was included in a second PCR lasting about 7 to 11 cycles. MiXCR, run by TCRdb on the 5' RACE reads, gives a single entry per CDR3 protein. The top ten clones hold roughly 10% of a sample with about 930,000 distinct CDR3 sequences, about 29% of them seen once. These records were also assigned to another study, of T cells of mothers and their children. That study reports: With unrelated pairs as the comparison, related mother-child pairs had a slightly higher overlap that was not significant.

The receptor's source is a woman aged 40 to 50 in good health. This chain connects TRBV27 to TRBJ2-5, with TRBD1 as a possible D gene (6 bases). Material: blood. Here the CDR3 reads CASSTTTGLETQYF. CDR3 sequence (DNA): TGTGCCAGCAGTACAACCACAGGGCTGGAGACCCAGTACTTC.